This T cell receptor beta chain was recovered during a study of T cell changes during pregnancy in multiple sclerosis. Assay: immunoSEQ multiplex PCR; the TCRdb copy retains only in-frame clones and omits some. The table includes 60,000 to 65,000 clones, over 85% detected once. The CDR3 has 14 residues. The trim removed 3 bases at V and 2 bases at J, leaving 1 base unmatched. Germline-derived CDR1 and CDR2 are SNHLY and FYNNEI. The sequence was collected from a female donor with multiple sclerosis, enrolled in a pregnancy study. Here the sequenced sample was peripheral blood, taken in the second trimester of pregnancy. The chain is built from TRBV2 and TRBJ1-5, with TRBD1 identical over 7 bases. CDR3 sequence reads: CASSETGRNQPQHF. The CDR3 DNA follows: TGTGCCAGCAGTGAGACAGGGCGCAATCAGCCCCAGCATTTT.